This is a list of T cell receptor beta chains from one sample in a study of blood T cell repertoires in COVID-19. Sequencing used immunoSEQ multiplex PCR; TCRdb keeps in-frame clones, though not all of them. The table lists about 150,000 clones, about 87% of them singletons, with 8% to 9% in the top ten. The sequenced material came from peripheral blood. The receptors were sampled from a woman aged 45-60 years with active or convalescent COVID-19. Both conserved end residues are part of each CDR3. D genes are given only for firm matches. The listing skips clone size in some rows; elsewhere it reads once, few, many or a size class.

TGTGCCAGCAACGCCCCATGGAGCTCCTATAATTCACCCCTCCACTTT	CASNAPWSSYNSPLHF	TRBJ1-6	-	-	TRBV2
TGTGCCAGCAGCGTAGGAGCGGGGGCAGCTAATGAAAAACTGTTTTTT	CASSVGAGAANEKLFF	TRBJ1-4	-	-	TRBV9
TGTGCCAGCAGTCGTCTAGAGGGGGACACAGATACGCAGTATTTT	CASSRLEGDTDTQYF	TRBJ2-3	-	-	TRBV6-2/TRBV6-3
TGTGCCAGCAGCCCGGGACAGGGGCTCCCAGATACGCAGTATTTT	CASSPGQGLPDTQYF	TRBJ2-3	TRBD1	-	TRBV14
TGTGCCAGCAGCCTCATCTCCGCGGGAGGGCCAGATACGCAGTATTTT	CASSLISAGGPDTQYF	TRBJ2-3	TRBD2	-	TRBV4-2
TGTGCCATCAGTGAGTCGCAGGTCGGCTACACCTTC	CAISESQVGYTF	TRBJ1-2	-	-	TRBV10-3
TGTGCCACCAGCACAGACAGGGTTGACTATGGCTACACCTTC	CATSTDRVDYGYTF	TRBJ1-2	TRBD1	-	TRBV15
TGTGCCAGCAGCTTACCACTAGCGGGAAATACCTGGGGCGAGCAGTTCTTC	CASSLPLAGNTWGEQFF	TRBJ2-1	TRBD2	few	TRBV11-2
TGTGCCAGCAGCCAAGCCGGGACTAGCTATTTGAAAGACTTC	CASSQAGTSYLKDF	TRBJ2-7	TRBD2	-	TRBV4-2
TGTGCCAGCAGTTACAATCTCCCCGCCACTGAAGCTTTCTTT	CASSYNLPATEAFF	TRBJ1-1	-	-	TRBV28
TGTGCCAGCAGTCAAACGGGACAGGGAAAACCCTACGAGCAGTACTTC	CASSQTGQGKPYEQYF	TRBJ2-7	TRBD1	-	TRBV28
TGTGCCTGGAGTGTACAATCTAGCGGATCCTACGAGCAGTACTTC	CAWSVQSSGSYEQYF	TRBJ2-7	TRBD2	-	TRBV30
TGTGCCAGCAGTCCCCCTGGGGGGAGCTATGGCTACACCTTC	CASSPPGGSYGYTF	TRBJ1-2	-	-	TRBV28
TGTGCCAGCAGCTTAGGACAATTTAATGAAAAACTGTTTTTT	CASSLGQFNEKLFF	TRBJ1-4	-	-	TRBV11-3
TGTGCCAGCAGCCAAGGGTCCAACCAAGAGGCAGTTCGGTTCTTC	CASSQGSNQEAVRFF	TRBJ2-1	-	-	TRBV3-1/TRBV3-2
TGTGCCAGCAGTGTACGGGGAGGCAATGAGCAGTTCTTC	CASSVRGGNEQFF	TRBJ2-1	-	-	TRBV6-4
TGTGCCTGGAGTGTAGTTGTAGGACAGGGGGTTCGGTACTTC	CAWSVVVGQGVRYF	TRBJ2-4	TRBD1	once	TRBV30
TGTGCCAGCAGTTTACAGGTATCCTCTGGAAACACCATATATTTT	CASSLQVSSGNTIYF	TRBJ1-3	-	-	TRBV28
TGTGCCAGTAGTATACTACAGGGGGCGGATGGCTACACCTTC	CASSILQGADGYTF	TRBJ1-2	TRBD1	-	TRBV19
TGTGCCAGCAGCCTTAGCGGGAGCCACAATGAGCAGTTCTTC	CASSLSGSHNEQFF	TRBJ2-1	TRBD2	-	TRBV7-2
TGTGCCAGCAGTCCAGGGGGCGAAATAAGAAAACTGTTTTTT	CASSPGGEIRKLFF	TRBJ1-4	TRBD1	-	TRBV28
TGTGCCAGCAACAGGGGAGGATCGGGCCAAGAGACCCAGTACTTC	CASNRGGSGQETQYF	TRBJ2-5	-	-	TRBV28
TGTGCCAGCAGCTTAGGCCGAGGCGGCAATGAGCAGTTCTTC	CASSLGRGGNEQFF	TRBJ2-1	-	-	TRBV7-9
TGTGCCAGCAGCCGTTCGGGACACCTTGAAGCTTTCTTT	CASSRSGHLEAFF	TRBJ1-1	-	once	TRBV7-9
TGTGCCAGCACCGAGTACCTAGCGGTTCCGAACACCGGGGAGCTGTTTTTT	CASTEYLAVPNTGELFF	TRBJ2-2	TRBD2	-	TRBV2
TGTGCCTGGAGTTACAGGGGGAACACTGAAGCTTTCTTT	CAWSYRGNTEAFF	TRBJ1-1	TRBD1	-	TRBV30
TGTGCCAGCAGTCGTGGACGTTTGGGAGCAACTAATGAAAAACTGTTTTTT	CASSRGRLGATNEKLFF	TRBJ1-4	-	-	TRBV28
TGTGCCAGCAGTTACGCAGGGGGCATTAATGAAAAACTGTTTTTT	CASSYAGGINEKLFF	TRBJ1-4	TRBD1	-	TRBV6-2/TRBV6-3
TGTGCCAGTAGTTCCGGGACTCTATACTACGAGCAGTACTTC	CASSSGTLYYEQYF	TRBJ2-7	-	-	TRBV19
TGTGCCAGCAGCTTGTCGGCAGGGAAAGGTGAAAAACTGTTTTTT	CASSLSAGKGEKLFF	TRBJ1-4	-	-	TRBV5-4
TGTGCCAGCAGTCCCCAGGGTGGTTCTGGCTACACCTTC	CASSPQGGSGYTF	TRBJ1-2	-	-	TRBV12-3/TRBV12-4
TGTGCCAGTAATATGGCTAGCGGAACGCGACCCTACAATGAGCAGTTCTTC	CASNMASGTRPYNEQFF	TRBJ2-1	TRBD2	-	TRBV19
TGTGCCAGCAGTTCCAGCCACAGGGTTGCGTACTTC	CASSSSHRVAYF	TRBJ2-7	-	-	TRBV27
TGTGCCAGCAGTTACTCTGCTAGTCCCTACAATGAGCAGTTCTTC	CASSYSASPYNEQFF	TRBJ2-1	-	-	TRBV6-2/TRBV6-3
TGTGCCAGCAGCCCCGGGACAGGCAGGAGCTCCTACGAGCAGTACTTC	CASSPGTGRSSYEQYF	TRBJ2-7	TRBD1	once	TRBV6-2/TRBV6-3
TGTGCCAGCAGCGTAGAGGGGGCGCGGGGAGAGACCCAGTACTTC	CASSVEGARGETQYF	TRBJ2-5	-	-	TRBV9
TGTGCCACCGGAGGGGACGGATACACAGATACGCAGTATTTT	CATGGDGYTDTQYF	TRBJ2-3	-	-	TRBV24-1
TGTGCCAGCAGCCTAAGCCCGGGACTAAGCACAGATACGCAGTATTTT	CASSLSPGLSTDTQYF	TRBJ2-3	TRBD2	-	TRBV9
TGTGCCAGTCGGGGACAGGGACACTTCCAGCCCCAGCATTTT	CASRGQGHFQPQHF	TRBJ1-5	TRBD1	-	TRBV19
TGTGCCAGCAGCCCGGGGACTAGCGGGAACAACCCTACTTCTGGGGCCAACGTCCTGACTTTC	CASSPGTSGNNPTSGANVLTF	TRBJ2-6	TRBD2	once	TRBV14
TGTGCCAGCAGCTGGGCGGGACGGGGATATGGGCAAGCTTTCTTT	CASSWAGRGYGQAFF	TRBJ1-1	-	-	TRBV11-2
TGTGCCAGCTCACCCGCGAAATCTGGGGCCAACGTCCTGACTTTC	CASSPAKSGANVLTF	TRBJ2-6	-	once	TRBV18
TGTGCCACGTACCCTCCGGGGATCCAAGAGACCCAGTACTTC	CATYPPGIQETQYF	TRBJ2-5	-	once	TRBV10-3